The clone carrying this T cell receptor (beta chain) was counted a few times. Its target is not known. Per sample, roughly 500 nanograms of biopsy DNA were TCRB immunosequenced. Clones were sequenced by immunoSEQ multiplex PCR, and TCRdb holds only the in-frame ones, with some missing. Here the sample spans around 3,600 clones, more than 75% being singletons. The record originates from a study of T cell repertoires in ileal Crohn's disease. Study-wide context: Median disease duration was about 7.9 years; 35% smoked at surgery.

Study-wide findings and caveats: Sorted CD8 T cells held more high-frequency clones than CD4. Active smokers at surgery had more clonal expansions than non-smokers.

The sequenced sample was ileal tissue. The clonotype was recovered from an adult with Crohn's disease.

In DNA form, the CDR3 reads TGTGCCAGCAGCGAGGACAGGGGGTTCAATCAGCCCCAGCATTTT. As protein: CASSEDRGFNQPQHF. J is TRBJ1-5 and V is TRBV7-9, with 10 bases identical to TRBD1. Trimming at V came to 5 bases and at J to 3 bases, leaving 4 bases not matched to a gene. Germline V gene data show CDR1 as SEHNR and CDR2 as FQNEAQ (reference sequence). This CDR3 spans 15 amino acids.